The subject of this entry is one T cell receptor beta chain. TCRdb itself ran the 5' RACE reads through MiXCR, one entry per CDR3 protein. This repertoire shows approximately 150,000 distinct CDR3 sequences, about a tenth found once; its top ten account for approximately 39%. The data belong to a study of T cells after yellow fever vaccination. Whole-study context: Each low-cell-number fraction was prepared by means of SMART-Seq v4 Ultra Low Input.

Trimming removed 3 bases from V and 7 bases from J, with 10 bases in between. CDR1 and CDR2 from the germline V gene are MGHRA and YSYEKL. CDR3 length: 12 amino acids. The source material was CD8+ T cells sorted from PBMCs, sampled 45 days after the yellow fever booster vaccination. The chain couples TRBV4-1 to TRBJ2-7; D gene unclear. This receptor was obtained from a man between 18 and 29 years old who received the YFV17D yellow fever vaccine. CDR3 amino acids: CASSQGSGEQYF. The DNA of the CDR3 is TGCGCCAGCAGCCAGGGGTCTGGAGAGCAGTACTTC.